This T cell receptor beta chain comes out of a study of T cells after yellow fever vaccination. About the research overall: The authors prepared low-cell-number fractions using SMART-Seq v4 Ultra Low Input.

The germline V gene has CDR1 ENHRY and CDR2 SYGVKD. V lost 4 bases, J lost 2 bases, and 19 bases lay in between. This CDR3 is built from 17 residues. This clonotype was seen many times. TCRdb redid the calling of the 5' RACE reads with MiXCR, one entry per CDR3 protein. The sample records 120,000 or so distinct CDR3 sequences, about 6.8% being singletons. The TCR originated in a man aged 18 to 29 who received the YFV17D yellow fever vaccine. The rearrangement uses TRBV10-3 and TRBJ2-3; no reliable D call. The sequenced sample was CD4+ T cells sorted from PBMCs, obtained about 49 days after the first yellow fever vaccination. The DNA for the CDR3 is TGTGCCATCAGTGCCCGTGAGCCCGGGCTCATCACAGATACGCAGTATTTT. Protein product: CAISAREPGLITDTQYF.